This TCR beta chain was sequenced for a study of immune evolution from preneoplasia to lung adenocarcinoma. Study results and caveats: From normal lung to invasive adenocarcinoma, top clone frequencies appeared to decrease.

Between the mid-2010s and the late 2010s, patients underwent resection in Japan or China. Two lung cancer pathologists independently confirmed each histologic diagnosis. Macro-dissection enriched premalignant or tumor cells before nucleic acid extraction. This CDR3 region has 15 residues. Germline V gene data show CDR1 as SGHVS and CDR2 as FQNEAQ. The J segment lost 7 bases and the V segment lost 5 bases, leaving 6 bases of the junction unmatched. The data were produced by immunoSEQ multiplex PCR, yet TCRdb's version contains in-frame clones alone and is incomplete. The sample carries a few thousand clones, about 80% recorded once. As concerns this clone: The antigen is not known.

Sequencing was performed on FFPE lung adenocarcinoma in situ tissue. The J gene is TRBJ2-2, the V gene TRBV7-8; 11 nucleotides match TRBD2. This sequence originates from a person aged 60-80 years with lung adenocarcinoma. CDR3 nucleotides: TGTGCCAGCAGCCTACTAGCGGGGGATGGCGGGGAGCTGTTTTTT. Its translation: CASSLLAGDGGELFF.